These 17 T cell receptor beta chains were sequenced from one sample in a study of T cell repertoires in cytomegalovirus infection. TCRdb analysed the reads with MiXCR anew, one entry per CDR3 protein. The sample consists of tens of thousands of distinct CDR3 sequences, about 45% of them appearing once. Antigens for these TCRs are unknown. Material: CD8+ T cells from cultured PBMCs, obtained from culture after CMV antigen stimulation. The source of these receptors is a human donor in good health (CMV status not recorded). Some clones in this sample may be carry-over from other donors' samples.

This clonotype was counted between two and nine times. The V and J genes are TRBV7-3 and TRBJ2-1; the match to TRBD2 covers 11 bases. Germline CDR1 SGHTA, CDR2 FQGTGA. With 6 bases clipped from V and 0 bases from J, the junction kept 10 bases outside the gene matches. This CDR3 is 18 amino acids long. CDR3 in amino acids: CASRPPPGTSGSYNEQFF. CDR3 in DNA: TGTGCCAGCAGGCCACCCCCCGGGACTAGCGGCTCCTACAATGAGCAGTTCTTC.

This chain links TRBV7-2 with TRBJ2-7, with 14 bases lining up with TRBD2. In germline, CDR1 is SGHTA, CDR2 FQGNSA. V gave up 1 base and J gave up 2 bases; unmatched junction bases: 1. The CDR3 runs to 16 residues. DNA for the CDR3: TGTGCCAGCAGCTTAGGGGGACTAGCGGGAGCCTACGAGCAGTACTTC. This gives the protein CASSLGGLAGAYEQYF.

This clonotype was observed a single time. This sequence joins TRBV2 and TRBJ1-2; D perhaps matches TRBD1 (6 bases). V lost 9 bases and J lost 6, with 17 bases in between. The germline CDR1 and CDR2 sequences are SNHLY and FYNNEI. This CDR3 has 13 residues. CDR3 sequence reads: CASPAGAVDGYTF. The CDR3 coding sequence is TGTGCCAGTCCTGCAGGGGCGGTCGATGGCTACACCTTC.

CDR3 residues: CASSYPSPGHLRETQYF. The CDR3 bases are TGTGCCAGCAGCTATCCCTCCCCGGGACACCTAAGGGAGACCCAGTACTTC. V usage is TRBV7-4 and J usage is TRBJ2-5, with a tentative D call TRBD1 (6 bases). The CDR3 is made up of 17 amino acids. CDR1 is SGHVT, CDR2 SQSDAQ, per germline. V was trimmed by 4 bases and J by 5 bases, leaving 23 bases between them.

The chain recombines TRBV5-6 with TRBJ1-1, with unresolved D. This CDR3 has 18 residues. The germline CDR1 and CDR2 sequences are SGHDT and YYEEEE. V lost 7 bases and J lost 3, with 28 bases in between. The CDR3 is CASELSSSGHGEYTEAFF. The CDR3, as DNA: TGTGCCAGCGAACTAAGTTCATCAGGTCACGGGGAGTACACTGAAGCTTTCTTT.

The chain links TRBV7-6 to TRBJ1-4; a possible D gene is TRBD1 (5 bases). CDR1 and CDR2 (germline): SGHVS, FNYEAQ. With 9 bases removed from V and 6 bases from J, the gap between germline ends came to 14 bases. The CDR3 runs to 13 residues. CDR3 DNA: TGTGCCAGTGGGGCCAGGGAGGATGAAAAACTGTTTTTT. The encoded protein is CASGAREDEKLFF.

This clonotype was seen more than once but under ten times. The chain uses TRBV28 and TRBJ2-6; tentative D call: TRBD2 (5 bases). Trimming removed 7 bases at V and 0 bases at J, with 10 bases between. Looked up from germline, CDR1 is MDHEN and CDR2 is SYDVKM. The CDR3 runs 15 residues. CDR3 region: CASNRRGSGANVLTF. Here the CDR3 DNA reads TGTGCCAGCAATCGACGGGGCTCTGGGGCCAACGTCCTGACTTTC.

In this sample, this clonotype turned up a few times. The V call is TRBV7-4, the J call TRBJ1-1; no reliable D call. The CDR3 totals 13 residues. Looked up from germline, CDR1 is SGHVT and CDR2 is SQSDAQ. Trimming left V 1 base short and J 3 bases short, with 6 bases between. The CDR3 region has the DNA TGTGCCAGCAGCTTAGGTGATTACACTGAAGCTTTCTTT. Its protein is CASSLGDYTEAFF. Based on the CDR3 plus reference TRBV7-4 and TRBJ1-1, the full variable domain is GAGVSQSPRYKVAKRGRDVALRCDSISGHVTLYWYRQTLGQGSEVLTYSQSDAQRDKSGRPSGRFSAERPERSVSTLKIQRTEQGDSAVYLCASSLGDYTEAFFGQGTRLTVV.

This clonotype was found a few times. This chain connects TRBV6-5 to TRBJ1-5; no definite D call. Per the germline V gene, CDR1 is MNHEY and CDR2 is SVGAGI. This CDR3 region has 15 residues. V was clipped by 0 bases and J by 0 bases, with 6 bases between them. The CDR3 reads CASSYSTASNQPQHF. The CDR3 DNA reads as TGTGCCAGCAGTTACTCGACGGCTAGCAATCAGCCCCAGCATTTT.

This clonotype was picked up a small number of times. V usage is TRBV28 and J usage is TRBJ1-1; D unclear. CDR3 length: 17 amino acids. Germline V gene lookup returns CDR1 MDHEN and CDR2 SYDVKM. The ends were cut back, 6 bases at V and 2 bases at J, with 22 bases in the middle. CDR3 residues: CASSLNLYTSLNTEAFF. CDR3 sequence (DNA): TGTGCCAGCAGCCTTAACCTATACACGAGCCTAAACACTGAAGCTTTCTTT.

This clonotype was seen only a few times. The chain combines TRBV7-6 with TRBJ2-3; 8 nucleotides match TRBD2. J was trimmed by 2 bases and V by 5 bases; bases with no gene match: 9. The CDR3 is made up of 16 amino acids. CDR1 is SGHVS, CDR2 FNYEAQ, per germline. CDR3 in DNA: TGTGCCAGCAGCCGCCGAACTAGCGGACCCACAGATACGCAGTATTTT. Protein sequence: CASSRRTSGPTDTQYF.

This clonotype has only a few counts. In nucleotides, the CDR3 is TGTGCCAGCAGCAACAGGGTCCCACCAGATACGCAGTATTTT. It is translated as CASSNRVPPDTQYF. The V call is TRBV6-5, the J call TRBJ2-3; tentative D call: TRBD1 (6 bases). The CDR3 extends over 14 amino acids. Trimming cost V 6 bases and J 4 bases, with 14 bases left between them. Germline V lookup: CDR1 MNHEY, CDR2 SVGAGI.

This clonotype appeared once. The rearrangement joins TRBV9 to TRBJ2-1; 7 bases line up with TRBD1. The V gene end was trimmed by 3 bases and the J gene end by 9 bases; junction bases not matched to a gene: 6. Germline V gene lookup returns CDR1 SGDLS and CDR2 YYNGEE. This CDR3 has 13 amino acids. The CDR3 region has the DNA TGTGCCAGCAGCGGGGACAGCGAGGGTGAGCAGTTCTTC. Its protein is CASSGDSEGEQFF.

The rearrangement uses TRBV24-1 and TRBJ2-1, with D possibly being TRBD1 or TRBD2 (5 bases each). Trimming removed 6 bases from V and 0 bases from J, with 11 bases in between. There are 15 residues in the CDR3. In germline, CDR1 is KGHDR, CDR2 SFDVKD. The CDR3 DNA sequence: TGTGCCACCAGTTGGTCGAGGGGCTCCTACAATGAGCAGTTCTTC. Its protein product is CATSWSRGSYNEQFF.

The chain combines TRBV9 with TRBJ2-3, with D possibly TRBD2 on 6 matching bases. V lost 0 bases, J lost 2 bases, and 16 bases lay in between. The CDR3 contains 17 residues. Germline V CDR1 and CDR2: SGDLS, YYNGEE. The chain's CDR3 is CASSVEGGMGYTDTQYF. The CDR3 DNA sequence: TGTGCCAGCAGCGTAGAAGGAGGGATGGGCTACACAGATACGCAGTATTTT.

CDR3 protein: CASIPDLGGVDTQYF. The CDR3 DNA reads TGTGCCAGCATCCCCGACCTAGGGGGCGTAGATACGCAGTATTTT. This sequence joins TRBV7-8 and TRBJ2-3; TRBD1 matches at 7 bases. Germline loops: CDR1 SGHVS, CDR2 FQNEAQ. V dropped 7 bases and J dropped 5; count of bases not matched to a gene: 12. This CDR3 spans 15 amino acids.

Here the CDR3 DNA reads TGTGCCAGCAGCTCCGCCGCGGGGTGGTCCGGGGAGCTGTTTTTT. Translated, it gives CASSSAAGWSGELFF. The chain recombines TRBV6-2 or TRBV6-3 with TRBJ2-2; D is perhaps TRBD2 (6 bases). With 6 bases removed from V and 6 bases from J, the gap between germline ends came to 17 bases. This CDR3 is 15 amino acids long. In germline, CDR1 is MNHEY, CDR2 SVGEGT.